This TCR beta chain came from a study of CD8 T cells in ankylosing spondylitis. Findings of the study overall: In the blood and synovial fluid of reactive arthritis, some motif variants had been previously reported. Seemingly characteristic of ankylosing spondylitis blood was a TCR beta motif consisting of fewer than 10 highly homologous variants. Disease-linked clones, CD8+, were relatively rare in peripheral blood. The authors reported significant enrichment of disease-linked clones in matched ankylosing spondylitis synovial fluid.

TCR beta libraries were made by quantitative 5'-RACE with molecular barcodes. TCRdb re-called the 5' RACE reads through MiXCR, storing one row per CDR3 protein. Here the sample spans over 450,000 distinct CDR3 sequences, about 13% being singletons. Trimming took off 0 bases at V and 0 bases at J, with 9 bases between the two ends. Per germline, CDR1 LNHNV and CDR2 YYDKDF (reference sequence). CDR3 length: 16 residues. Notes on this clonotype: Its antigen remains unknown.

The specimen sequenced was blood, either unsorted or a sorted T cell fraction (not recorded which). The receptor comes from a male donor with ankylosing spondylitis. This rearrangement joins TRBV15 to TRBJ2-1; D gene ambiguous. This CDR3 is CATSRDHRSSYNEQFF. CDR3 in DNA: TGTGCCACCAGCAGAGATCATCGGAGCTCCTACAATGAGCAGTTCTTC.